The rows below give T cell receptor beta chains drawn from one sample of a study of cytomegalovirus exposure and HLA in healthy donors. Data came from immunoSEQ multiplex PCR; TCRdb stores just in-frame clones and leaves some out. This repertoire shows about 56,000 clones, around 90% found once; its top ten account for about 1.1%. The sequenced sample consisted of PBMCs. The receptor source for this set is a young man in good health and CMV-seronegative. Both conserved end residues are part of each CDR3. D genes are given only for firm matches. Clone size is stated in some rows and not others, as once, few, many or a class when expanded.

V gene: TRBV11-2; J gene: TRBJ1-2; clone size: -; D gene: -; CDR3 DNA: TGTGCCAGCAGCTACACCCCTAACTATGGCTACACCTTC; CDR3 protein: CASSYTPNYGYTF
V gene: TRBV5-1; J gene: TRBJ2-1; clone size: -; D gene: -; CDR3 DNA: TGCGCCAGCAGCTTGTCAAATGAGCAGTTCTTC; CDR3 protein: CASSLSNEQFF
V gene: TRBV5-5; J gene: TRBJ2-7; clone size: -; D gene: TRBD1; CDR3 DNA: TGTGCCAGCAGCTGGGGACAGGGATCCTACGAGCAGTACTTC; CDR3 protein: CASSWGQGSYEQYF
V gene: TRBV9; J gene: TRBJ1-4; clone size: -; D gene: -; CDR3 DNA: TGTGCCAGCAGCGTAGAGGGGCGTCCAAGTAATGAAAAACTGTTTTTT; CDR3 protein: CASSVEGRPSNEKLFF
V gene: TRBV7-9; J gene: TRBJ2-3; clone size: -; D gene: TRBD1; CDR3 DNA: TGTGCCACCCGGACAGGGAGATTCACAGATACGCAGTATTTT; CDR3 protein: CATRTGRFTDTQYF
V gene: TRBV5-1; J gene: TRBJ2-1; clone size: -; D gene: -; CDR3 DNA: TGCGCCAGCAGCTTGGATATGACTCACAACCCCCTCTTC; CDR3 protein: CASSLDMTHNPLF
V gene: TRBV29-1; J gene: TRBJ2-3; clone size: -; D gene: -; CDR3 DNA: TGCAGAACAACAACAGATACGCAGTATTTT; CDR3 protein: CRTTTDTQYF
V gene: TRBV7-2; J gene: TRBJ2-3; clone size: -; D gene: TRBD2; CDR3 DNA: TGTGCCAGCAGCTTAGTCGGTAGCGGGAGGGCCGCAGATACGCAGTATTTT; CDR3 protein: CASSLVGSGRAADTQYF
V gene: TRBV5-8; J gene: TRBJ2-5; clone size: -; D gene: TRBD1; CDR3 DNA: TGTGCCAGCAGCTCACTAACAGGGGGCAGGGAGACCCAGTACTTC; CDR3 protein: CASSSLTGGRETQYF
V gene: TRBV28; J gene: TRBJ2-7; clone size: once; D gene: TRBD1; CDR3 DNA: TGTGCCAGCAGTTCGTCGTGGGACAGGGGGACGATCGGGGGATACCCCTTCGAGCAGTACTTC; CDR3 protein: CASSSSWDRGTIGGYPFEQYF
V gene: TRBV7-2; J gene: TRBJ2-7; clone size: -; D gene: -; CDR3 DNA: TGTGCCAGCAGCTTAAGATCAGGGCAGGAGCAGTACTTC; CDR3 protein: CASSLRSGQEQYF
V gene: TRBV28; J gene: TRBJ2-7; clone size: few; D gene: -; CDR3 DNA: TGTGCCAGCAGCAACCGACTGGGGCAGTACTTC; CDR3 protein: CASSNRLGQYF
V gene: TRBV6-1; J gene: TRBJ2-7; clone size: -; D gene: TRBD1; CDR3 DNA: TGTGCCAGGACTATAGGGGGCTGGTGCACCTACGAGCAGTACTTC; CDR3 protein: CARTIGGWCTYEQYF
V gene: TRBV4-2; J gene: TRBJ2-5; clone size: -; D gene: TRBD2; CDR3 DNA: TGTGCCAGCAGCCGACTAGCGGGAGAACTAGTTGGGGAGACCCAGTACTTC; CDR3 protein: CASSRLAGELVGETQYF
V gene: TRBV15; J gene: TRBJ2-7; clone size: -; D gene: -; CDR3 DNA: TGTGCCACCAGCATGGGGGGGCTCTACGAGCAGTACTTC; CDR3 protein: CATSMGGLYEQYF
V gene: TRBV19; J gene: TRBJ1-5; clone size: -; D gene: TRBD1; CDR3 DNA: TGTGCCAGTAGTATTTTGGGGACAGGGGGCTCTCAGCCCCAGCATTTT; CDR3 protein: CASSILGTGGSQPQHF
V gene: TRBV11-3; J gene: TRBJ2-2; clone size: -; D gene: TRBD2; CDR3 DNA: TGTGCCAGCAGCTCGACGGGACTAGCGGGAACCGGGGAGCTGTTTTTT; CDR3 protein: CASSSTGLAGTGELFF
V gene: TRBV7-2; J gene: TRBJ2-7; clone size: -; D gene: -; CDR3 DNA: TGTGCCAGCAGCCGTCTAGCGGAGGGGGCCTACGAGCAGTACTTC; CDR3 protein: CASSRLAEGAYEQYF
V gene: TRBV27; J gene: TRBJ2-7; clone size: -; D gene: -; CDR3 DNA: TGTGCCAGCAGTTTATCGAGGGTCAACGAGCAGTACTTC; CDR3 protein: CASSLSRVNEQYF
V gene: TRBV7-2; J gene: TRBJ2-3; clone size: -; D gene: TRBD2; CDR3 DNA: TGTGCCAGCAGCCACCCCCCTAGCGGAGACACAGATACGCAGTATTTT; CDR3 protein: CASSHPPSGDTDTQYF
V gene: TRBV7-9; J gene: TRBJ1-3; clone size: -; D gene: -; CDR3 DNA: TGTGCCAGCAGCTTAAAGAGCCGCTACTCTGGAAACACCATATATTTT; CDR3 protein: CASSLKSRYSGNTIYF
V gene: TRBV7-8; J gene: TRBJ2-1; clone size: -; D gene: TRBD2; CDR3 DNA: TGTGCCAGCAGCTCACGTCGTTTTGGGCGGGAGGGGTCCTACAATGAGCAGTTCTTC; CDR3 protein: CASSSRRFGREGSYNEQFF
V gene: TRBV7-2; J gene: TRBJ1-6; clone size: -; D gene: TRBD1; CDR3 DNA: TGTGCCAGCAGCTTAGCCCGTACAGGGGGCGCCTCACCCCTCCACTTT; CDR3 protein: CASSLARTGGASPLHF
V gene: TRBV10-3; J gene: TRBJ2-7; clone size: -; D gene: TRBD1; CDR3 DNA: TGTGCCATCAGTGAGTGGGGGGGACAGGGGTTTATGGACCCGGTCTACGAGCAGTACTTC; CDR3 protein: CAISEWGGQGFMDPVYEQYF
V gene: TRBV19; J gene: TRBJ1-1; clone size: -; D gene: -; CDR3 DNA: TGTGCCAGTAGTATAGAGCTAAGCGGCACTGAAGCTTTCTTT; CDR3 protein: CASSIELSGTEAFF
V gene: TRBV9; J gene: TRBJ2-2; clone size: -; D gene: TRBD1; CDR3 DNA: TGTGCCAGCAGCGGACAGGGTAGGGCCGGGGAGCTGTTTTTT; CDR3 protein: CASSGQGRAGELFF
V gene: TRBV7-6; J gene: TRBJ1-3; clone size: -; D gene: -; CDR3 DNA: TGTGCCAGCAGCTTATCCTCCGGAAACACCATATATTTT; CDR3 protein: CASSLSSGNTIYF
V gene: TRBV4-1; J gene: TRBJ2-1; clone size: -; D gene: TRBD2; CDR3 DNA: TGCGCCAGCAGCCAAGATCGGAGCGGGAGAGCCAATGAGCAGTTCTTC; CDR3 protein: CASSQDRSGRANEQFF